These 31 T cell receptor beta chains came from one sample sequenced in a study of post-analysis software for immune sequencing data. Sequencing libraries made from TCR beta cDNA carried unique molecular identifiers. From the PCR reads, TCRdb called clonotypes with MiXCR, one entry per CDR3 protein. The sample includes fewer than 900,000 distinct CDR3 sequences, roughly 46% of them seen just once. No antigen has been identified for these receptors. General study findings and limits: Compared with controls, patients had more of about 5 TRBV segments, including TRBV5-6, TRBV5-1 and TRBV20-1.

What was sequenced was blood. Every receptor here comes from a girl between 10 and 17 years old with multiple sclerosis.

The sample holds a few counts of this clonotype. The chain has TRBV6-5 and TRBJ2-1; 7 positions match TRBD2. The CDR3 spans 15 residues. Germline CDR1 reads MNHEY; CDR2 reads SVGAGI. V lost 6 bases and J lost 3; bases outside the gene matches: 8. CDR3 nucleotide sequence: TGTGCCAGCAGGACGAAGGGCGGGAGCTACAATGAGCAGTTCTTC. Its translation is CASRTKGGSYNEQFF.

The chain has TRBV28 and TRBJ2-5; no firm D call. With the DNA end fitting TRBJ2-7 better, the J assignment may be wrong. This CDR3 has 14 residues. CDR1 is MDHEN, CDR2 SYDVKM, per germline. CDR3 protein: CASILNLSSYEQYF. The CDR3 nucleotides are TGTGCCAGCATCCTTAACCTATCGAGCTACGAGCAGTACTTC.

In its sample, this clonotype was seen a few times. The rearrangement links TRBV12-3 or TRBV12-4 to TRBJ2-5, with 7 bases fitting TRBD1. The CDR3 totals 15 residues. V was pared by 6 bases and J by 3 bases, with 10 bases of the junction left unmatched. CDR3 loop: CASSGPGQIEETQYF. CDR3 coding DNA: TGTGCCAGCAGCGGACCGGGACAGATAGAAGAGACCCAGTACTTC.

The genes are TRBV5-1 and TRBJ2-6; weak D call: TRBD2 (5 bases). With 0 bases removed from V and 7 bases from J, the gap between germline ends came to 8 bases. The CDR3 runs 14 residues. CDR1 SGHRS and CDR2 YFSETQ come from the germline V gene. Here the CDR3 DNA reads TGCGCCAGCAGCTTGGTCGGGGATGCCAACGTCCTGACTTTC. Translation: CASSLVGDANVLTF.

This clonotype was counted between two and nine times. The chain uses TRBV10-3 and TRBJ2-7; D is perhaps TRBD1 (6 bases). Germline CDR1 and CDR2: ENHRY and SYGVKD. V was trimmed by 8 bases and J by 5 bases, leaving 13 bases between them. This CDR3 is 12 amino acids long. The CDR3 region is CAISGTTNEQYF. In nucleotides, the CDR3 is TGTGCCATCTCCGGGACAACAAACGAGCAGTACTTC.

This clonotype was recorded a few times. This chain connects TRBV29-1 to TRBJ1-1; D is ambiguous. Deletions cut 2 bases from V and 1 base from J, with 11 bases between. The CDR3 is 14 residues long. In germline, CDR1 is SQVTM, CDR2 ANQGSEA. The DNA of the CDR3 is TGCAGCGTTGAAATAGCCGTGGCGAACACTGAAGCTTTCTTT. Protein product: CSVEIAVANTEAFF.

This sequence joins TRBV9 and TRBJ2-4; the D gene is possibly TRBD2 (5 bases). The closer fit of TRBJ2-7 to the DNA end suggests the J call may be wrong. Germline V CDR1 and CDR2: SGDLS, YYNGEE. The CDR3 runs to 14 residues. CDR3 nucleotide sequence: TGTGCCAGCAGCAGCCAAGCCGGGGACTACGAGCAGTACTTC. Its protein product is CASSSQAGDYEQYF.

This clonotype was detected once. The chain links TRBV20-1 to TRBJ2-3; 9 bases are a match to TRBD2. V was pared by 3 bases and J by 2 bases, with 9 bases of the junction left unmatched. CDR3 length equals 16 residues. CDR1 and CDR2 (germline): DFQATT, SNEGSKA (reference sequence). DNA of the CDR3: TGCAGTGCTAGCGTTAGCGGGAGTCGGTACACAGATACGCAGTATTTT. Translating it yields CSASVSGSRYTDTQYF.

The count of this clonotype is one. The chain links TRBV9 to TRBJ2-3; 14 bases match TRBD2. Trimming took 3 bases from V and 3 from J; bases not matched to a gene: 15. This CDR3 comprises 20 residues. Per the germline V gene, CDR1 is SGDLS and CDR2 is YYNGEE. In DNA, the CDR3 is TGTGCCAGCAGCGCGAAACCCGGGACTAGCGGGAGTAGTCCGACAGATACGCAGTATTTT. Its translation: CASSAKPGTSGSSPTDTQYF. The full variable domain, completed using reference TRBV9 and TRBJ2-3, is DSGVTQTPKHLITATGQRVTLRCSPRSGDLSVYWYQQSLDQGLQFLIQYYNGEERAKGNILERFSAQQFPDLHSELNLSSLELGDSALYFCASSAKPGTSGSSPTDTQYFGPGTRLTVL.

This clonotype showed up just once. V usage is TRBV7-8 and J usage is TRBJ2-3; 11 nucleotides line up with TRBD2. V gave up 6 bases and J gave up 14 bases; unmatched junction bases: 7. CDR1 and CDR2 from the germline V gene are SGHVS and FQNEAQ. The CDR3 is 12 amino acids. The CDR3 sequence: CASRLLAGGTYF. The CDR3 nucleotides read TGTGCCAGCAGGTTGCTAGCGGGGGGTACGTATTTT.

This clonotype was observed a few times. The chain is built from TRBV7-6 and TRBJ1-1; D is ambiguous. CDR1 is SGHVS, CDR2 FNYEAQ, per germline. This CDR3 has 13 residues. V lost 5 bases, J lost 3 bases, and 10 bases lay in between. CDR3 DNA sequence: TGTGCCAGCAGCCTCCAGACGGACACTGAAGCTTTCTTT. Translated: CASSLQTDTEAFF. The variable domain in full, with the rest retrieved from reference TRBV7-6 and TRBJ1-1, is GAGVSQSPRYKVTKRGQDVALRCDPISGHVSLYWYRQALGQGPEFLTYFNYEAQQDKSGLPNDRFSAERPEGSISTLTIQRTEQRDSAMYRCASSLQTDTEAFFGQGTRLTVV.

The V gene is TRBV5-1, the J gene TRBJ2-1; TRBD2 agrees at 8 bases. CDR1 and CDR2 from the germline V gene are SGHRS and YFSETQ. The CDR3 is 15 amino acids. With 0 bases clipped from V and 12 bases from J, the junction kept 11 bases outside the gene matches. The CDR3 loop is CASSLGLAGPGWQFF. CDR3 DNA sequence: TGCGCCAGCAGCTTGGGGCTAGCGGGCCCAGGGTGGCAGTTCTTC.

This clonotype was observed a few times. The rearrangement uses TRBV7-2 and TRBJ1-1, with D uncertain. In germline, CDR1 is SGHTA, CDR2 FQGNSA. The CDR3 covers 16 residues. The V gene lost 5 bases and the J gene lost 2 bases, with 18 bases spanning the gap. The CDR3 DNA sequence: TGTGCCAGCAGCCTCCGCCCGAAGGGCTCCAACACTGAAGCTTTCTTT. Translation: CASSLRPKGSNTEAFF.

The V call is TRBV7-2, the J call TRBJ2-3, with 16 bases that match TRBD2. Germline CDR1 SGHTA, CDR2 FQGNSA. V lost 5 bases and J lost 0; bases outside the gene matches: 8. The CDR3 length is 19 residues. The CDR3 DNA reads TGTGCCAGCAGCCCGCGGGGACTAGCGGGAGGGCCAAGCACAGATACGCAGTATTTT. Translating gives CASSPRGLAGGPSTDTQYF.

The chain recombines TRBV10-3 with TRBJ2-7, with TRBD1 matching over 8 bases. The CDR3 extends over 15 amino acids. In germline, CDR1 is ENHRY, CDR2 SYGVKD. V shed 6 bases and J 3 bases; nucleotides not matched to a gene: 10. The CDR3 DNA follows: TGTGCCATCAGCAACCTGGACAGGGATTTCTACGAGCAGTACTTC. Translation gives CAISNLDRDFYEQYF.

The rearrangement joins TRBV29-1 to TRBJ2-1, with 8 bases identical to TRBD2. The V and J ends lost 3 bases and 0 bases, in that order; junction bases with no gene match: 4. The germline V gene has CDR1 SQVTM and CDR2 ANQGSEA. The CDR3 sequence is 15 residues long. The DNA for the CDR3 is TGCAGCGTTGACCGAAGCGGGAGCTCCTACAATGAGCAGTTCTTC. Translation: CSVDRSGSSYNEQFF.

The rearrangement joins TRBV7-9 to TRBJ2-7; TRBD2 agrees at 7 bases. The J call may be incorrect, as the DNA end agrees better with TRBJ2-5. CDR3 size: 15 residues. The germline V gene has CDR1 SEHNR and CDR2 FQNEAQ (reference sequence). Written as DNA, the CDR3 is TGTGCCAGCACCCAGTGGGGCGGGAGAAAAGAGACCCAGTACTTC. This sequence encodes CASTQWGGRKETQYF.

The chain carries TRBV9 and TRBJ2-1; D possibly corresponds to TRBD2 (5 bases). The CDR3 totals 13 residues. V lost 3 bases and J lost 7, with 11 bases in between. The germline V gene encodes CDR1 SGDLS and CDR2 YYNGEE. The CDR3 bases are TGTGCCAGCAGCGGCCCCAGGAGGAATGAGCAGTTCTTC. This gives the protein CASSGPRRNEQFF.

The chain employs TRBV20-1 and TRBJ1-4; tentative D call: TRBD1 (5 bases). The CDR3 spans 14 residues. The V gene's germline CDR1 is DFQATT and CDR2 SNEGSKA (reference sequence). V was cut by 0 bases and J by 8 bases, with 13 bases left in between. DNA for the CDR3: TGCAGTGCTAGAGATGGGGCGACGGGAGAAAAACTGTTTTTT. It encodes CSARDGATGEKLFF.

The chain joins TRBV12-3 or TRBV12-4 to TRBJ1-1; D is uncertain. The V gene lost 2 bases and the J gene lost 5 bases, with 9 bases spanning the gap. CDR3 length: 13 residues. CDR3 residues: CASSLSPVTEAFF. The DNA of the CDR3 is TGTGCCAGCAGTTTAAGTCCGGTAACTGAAGCTTTCTTT.

The chain combines TRBV27 with TRBJ1-2, with D unresolved. Looked up from germline, CDR1 is MNHEY and CDR2 is SMNVEV (reference sequence). The CDR3 covers 15 residues. Trimming pared 5 bases from V and 0 bases from J, leaving 13 bases between. DNA of the CDR3: TGTGCCAGCAGTACTTATCCGATAGCTAACTATGGCTACACCTTC. This sequence encodes CASSTYPIANYGYTF.

The chain recombines TRBV7-8 with TRBJ2-2; no firm D call. CDR1 is SGHVS and CDR2 is FQNEAQ in the germline V gene. The germline V and J ends were trimmed by 8 bases and 0 bases, with 4 bases remaining between them. The CDR3 is made up of 12 amino acids. CDR3: CASETNTGELFF. As DNA, the CDR3 is TGTGCCAGCGAGACGAACACCGGGGAGCTGTTTTTT. The whole variable domain, remainder taken from reference TRBV7-8 and TRBJ2-2, is GAGVSQSPRYKVAKRGQDVALRCDPISGHVSLFWYQQALGQGPEFLTYFQNEAQLDKSGLPSDRFFAERPEGSVSTLKIQRTQQEDSAVYLCASETNTGELFFGEGSRLTVL.

This clonotype appeared once. The junction does not match germline at one end; this may be a read error. The chain carries TRBV7-7 and TRBJ2-4; D ambiguous. The end of the DNA aligns better with TRBJ2-5, so the J call may be wrong. CDR1 is SSHAT, CDR2 FNYEAQ, per germline (reference sequence). The CDR3 runs to 13 residues. The CDR3 loop reads CASSSAFPETQYF. As DNA, the CDR3 is TGTGCTAGCAGCTCAGCCTTCCCGGAGACCCAGTACTTC.

The V gene is TRBV10-3, the J gene TRBJ1-1; no clear D. This CDR3 has 16 residues. V lost 2 bases, J lost 3 bases, and 16 bases lay in between. Germline-derived CDR1 and CDR2 are ENHRY and SYGVKD. CDR3 protein: CAISEPRTGGYTEAFF. CDR3 DNA sequence: TGTGCCATCAGTGAGCCCCGGACGGGCGGGTACACTGAAGCTTTCTTT.

The rearrangement uses TRBV3-1 and TRBJ2-5, with D unclear. This CDR3 spans 18 amino acids. CDR1 and CDR2 from the germline V gene are LGHDT and YNNKEL (reference sequence). The V end was cut by 7 bases, the J end by 2 bases, with 26 bases between. In nucleotides, the CDR3 is TGTGCCAGCAACCACATTGCTGGACCAATAGACCTACAAGAGACCCAGTACTTC. Amino acid sequence: CASNHIAGPIDLQETQYF.

This clonotype was seen more than once but under ten times. The rearrangement links TRBV6-1 to TRBJ2-7, with D possibly being TRBD1 (5 bases). The CDR3 contains 13 residues. Trimming shortened V by 4 bases and J by 4 bases, and 11 bases separated the two germline ends. Germline V gene data show CDR1 as MNHNS and CDR2 as SASEGT. CDR3 DNA: TGTGCCAGCAGTGCAGGGAATAGGTACGAGCAGTACTTC. Residues: CASSAGNRYEQYF.

This chain uses TRBV24-1 with TRBJ1-2, with a weak D call TRBD1 (5 bases). V lost 3 bases to trimming and J lost 4 bases, with 11 bases between them. The CDR3 extends over 14 amino acids. The germline gives CDR1 KGHDR, CDR2 SFDVKD. The DNA for the CDR3 is TGTGCCACCAGTGATCCGACTAGGGGCTATGGCTACACCTTC. Translated, it gives CATSDPTRGYGYTF.

To note about this clonotype: A read error may produce the germline difference seen at one junction end. The chain employs TRBV7-7 and TRBJ2-7; the match to TRBD1 covers 11 bases. CDR1 and CDR2 from the germline V gene are SSHAT and FNYEAQ (reference sequence). The CDR3 length is 18 residues. The CDR3 coding sequence is TGTGCTAGCAGCTCCGGACAGGGGGCGGCTACCAGGGCCTACGAGCAGTACTTC. Protein: CASSSGQGAATRAYEQYF.

This clonotype was detected a few times. The chain joins TRBV25-1 to TRBJ2-4, with 7 bases aligning to TRBD2. The junction had 1 base not matched to a gene; V was cut back by 7 bases and J by 1 base. The CDR3 is 13 residues long. CDR1 MGHDK and CDR2 SYGVNS come from the germline V gene. In DNA form, the CDR3 reads TGTGCCAGCACCGGGGGGGCCAAAAACATTCAGTACTTC. Translation: CASTGGAKNIQYF.

The chain combines TRBV4-3 with TRBJ1-2; the match to TRBD1 covers 9 bases. This CDR3 has 15 amino acids. Germline values: CDR1 LGHNA, CDR2 YSLEER. V lost 0 bases to trimming and J lost 7 bases; unmatched junction nucleotides: 6. CDR3 nucleotide sequence: TGCGCCAGCAGCCAAGATCGGGGACAGGGAGGTGGCTACACCTTC. This codes for CASSQDRGQGGGYTF.

V is TRBV11-2 and J is TRBJ2-3, with D possibly being TRBD2 (5 bases). Germline V gives CDR1 SGHAT, CDR2 FQNNGV. V was shortened by 10 bases and J by 5 bases, with 19 bases between the two germline ends. CDR3 size: 14 residues. The CDR3 protein is CATPRARMGDTQYF. The CDR3 DNA sequence: TGTGCCACCCCGAGGGCCCGCATGGGAGATACGCAGTATTTT.